Listed here are 25 T cell receptor beta chains from one sample, sequenced in a study of cytomegalovirus exposure and HLA in healthy donors. Primers for the PCR totalled 60 Vbeta and 13 Jbeta. Method: immunoSEQ multiplex PCR; TCRdb's copy keeps in-frame clones and lacks some. The sample contains about 45,000 clones, 70% to 80% of which appear only once. Sequencing was carried out using PBMCs. All receptors derive from a woman in her 30s in good health and CMV-seronegative.

The rearrangement joins TRBV4-2 to TRBJ1-1; D perhaps matches TRBD1 (5 bases). Trimming removed 10 bases at V and 1 base at J, with 10 bases between. CDR1 is LGHNA and CDR2 is YNFKEQ in the germline V gene. The CDR3 extends over 12 amino acids. CDR3 bases: TGTGCCACAAGGGGTCCGAACACTGAAGCTTTCTTT. Residues: CATRGPNTEAFF.

The V and J genes are TRBV4-2 and TRBJ2-3; 8 positions agree with TRBD2. Unmatched junction bases numbered 4, after V lost 0 bases and J lost 5 bases. Germline CDR1 reads LGHNA; CDR2 reads YNFKEQ. The CDR3 spans 15 residues. CDR3 coding DNA: TGTGCCAGCAGCCAAGATTTCCTAGCGGGAGATACGCAGTATTTT. As protein: CASSQDFLAGDTQYF.

This clone occurred once. The chain combines TRBV7-9 with TRBJ1-5; D uncertain. CDR1 and CDR2 from the germline V gene are SEHNR and FQNEAQ (reference sequence). The CDR3 is made up of 13 amino acids. With 5 bases removed from V and 0 bases from J, the gap between germline ends came to 5 bases. The CDR3 loop is CASSLNSNQPQHF. In DNA, the CDR3 is TGTGCCAGCAGCCTAAATAGCAATCAGCCCCAGCATTTT.

The V call is TRBV29-1, the J call TRBJ2-1, with 9 bases lining up with TRBD2. Germline values: CDR1 SQVTM, CDR2 ANQGSEA. V lost 4 bases, J lost 0 bases, and 4 bases stayed unmatched. The CDR3 is 15 residues long. The CDR3 protein is CSVGTSDSSYNEQFF. For the CDR3, the DNA is TGCAGCGTTGGGACTAGCGACAGCTCCTACAATGAGCAGTTCTTC.

V usage is TRBV5-4 and J usage is TRBJ1-5; D is unclear. Trimming pared 4 bases from V and 0 bases from J, leaving 11 bases between. CDR1 and CDR2 from the germline V gene are SGHNT and YYREEE (reference sequence). The CDR3 totals 15 residues. The CDR3 nucleotides are TGTGCCAGCAGCCCGGAGGTGGGTAGCAATCAGCCCCAGCATTTT. Translation gives CASSPEVGSNQPQHF.

The CDR3 nucleotides are TGTGCCAGCACGTTTCGAGCAGGGGGCTCGACTAATGAAAAACTGTTTTTT. Residues: CASTFRAGGSTNEKLFF. The rearrangement uses TRBV2 and TRBJ1-4; TRBD1 matches at 8 bases. J gave up 2 bases and V 7 bases, and 12 bases lay outside the gene matches. CDR1 is SNHLY, CDR2 FYNNEI, per germline. This CDR3 spans 17 amino acids.

This rearrangement joins TRBV6-6 to TRBJ1-2; 8 positions agree with TRBD1. There are 13 residues in the CDR3. J gave up 5 bases and V 8 bases, and 7 bases lay outside the gene matches. CDR1 is MNHNY, CDR2 SVGAGI, per germline (reference sequence). CDR3: CASRGQGIYGYTF. The CDR3 bases are TGTGCCAGCCGTGGACAGGGAATTTATGGCTACACCTTC.

The rearrangement uses TRBV4-2 and TRBJ2-7; 8 positions match TRBD2. With V trimmed by 6 bases and J by 5 bases, 12 bases remained unmatched. The germline V gene encodes CDR1 LGHNA and CDR2 YNFKEQ. CDR3 length: 15 residues. The CDR3 sequence is CASSSLAGGLDEQYF. The CDR3 DNA follows: TGTGCCAGCAGTTCCCTTGCGGGGGGCCTAGACGAGCAGTACTTC.

The chain is built from TRBV2 and TRBJ1-4; no firm D call. V was cut by 7 bases and J by 8 bases, with 17 bases left in between. The CDR3 length is 14 residues. CDR1 and CDR2 from the germline V gene are SNHLY and FYNNEI. Written as DNA, the CDR3 is TGTGCCAGCATCCCCCGGGTCGGGTCCGAAAAACTGTTTTTT. Amino acid sequence: CASIPRVGSEKLFF.

This chain links TRBV6-5 with TRBJ2-1; TRBD2 matches at 8 bases. Germline CDR1 is MNHEY and CDR2 is SVGAGI. V lost 6 bases, J lost 6 bases, and 7 bases stayed unmatched. The CDR3 has 14 amino acids. The CDR3 sequence: CASRTGLVSNEQFF. CDR3 nucleotides: TGTGCCAGCAGAACGGGACTAGTTTCCAATGAGCAGTTCTTC.

This sequence joins TRBV30 and TRBJ1-4; a possible D gene is TRBD1 (5 bases). CDR3 length: 11 amino acids. Trimming took 5 bases from V and 6 from J, leaving 7 bases between them. CDR1 is GTSNPN and CDR2 is SVGIG in the germline V gene (reference sequence). The CDR3 reads CAWDSHEKLFF. CDR3 coding DNA: TGTGCCTGGGACAGCCATGAAAAACTGTTTTTT.

In its sample, this clone was seen a few times. This chain links TRBV10-2 with TRBJ2-7, with D perhaps matching TRBD2 (5 bases). Germline CDR1 reads WSHSY; CDR2 reads SAAADI. V was shortened by 3 bases and J by 13 bases, with 13 bases between the two germline ends. There are 11 residues in the CDR3. CDR3 sequence reads: CASSDLYRGYF. For the CDR3, the DNA is TGCGCCAGCAGTGATCTATACCGGGGATACTTC.

V is TRBV29-1 and J is TRBJ2-5; 10 bases are a match to TRBD2. Germline V gene lookup returns CDR1 SQVTM and CDR2 ANQGSEA. J was trimmed by 1 base and V by 4 bases; bases with no gene match: 3. This CDR3 spans 14 amino acids. The chain's CDR3 is CSVGTSGGQETQYF. The CDR3 DNA sequence: TGCAGCGTTGGGACTAGCGGCGGCCAAGAGACCCAGTACTTC.

This clone was picked up one time. The V and J genes are TRBV5-6 and TRBJ1-2; D call uncertain. V shed 2 bases and J shed 10 bases, with 9 bases lying between them. This CDR3 region has 11 residues. CDR1 is SGHDT, CDR2 YYEEEE, per germline. The CDR3 region has the DNA TGTGCCAGCAGCTTTTCAGAGGACTACACCTTC. It is translated as CASSFSEDYTF.

This clone was detected only a few times. V is TRBV28 and J is TRBJ2-5; no clear D gene. Trimming shortened V by 2 bases and J by 2 bases, and 9 bases separated the two germline ends. There are 14 residues in the CDR3. Germline CDR1 reads MDHEN; CDR2 reads SYDVKM. The CDR3 DNA follows: TGTGCCAGCAGTTTAATCTCAGGACAAGAGACCCAGTACTTC. It codes for CASSLISGQETQYF. The full variable domain, in which reference TRBV28 and TRBJ2-5 provide the parts outside the CDR3, is DVKVTQSSRYLVKRTGEKVFLECVQDMDHENMFWYRQDPGLGLRLIYFSYDVKMKEKGDIPEGYSVSREKKERFSLILESASTNQTSMYLCASSLISGQETQYFGPGTRLLVL.

This rearrangement joins TRBV15 to TRBJ1-2; D not certain. The CDR3 spans 13 residues. Germline assignment: CDR1 LNHNV and CDR2 YYDKDF (reference sequence). Trimming removed 0 bases from V and 8 bases from J, with 10 bases in between. CDR3 protein: CATSRELRSGYTF. The DNA for the CDR3 is TGTGCCACCAGCAGAGAACTCAGGTCGGGCTACACCTTC.

The chain uses TRBV7-3 and TRBJ1-1, with 7 positions matching TRBD1. Per germline, CDR1 SGHTA and CDR2 FQGTGA. J was trimmed by 1 base and V by 5 bases; bases with no gene match: 4. The CDR3 contains 14 residues. Here the CDR3 reads CASSRDRANTEAFF. In DNA form, the CDR3 reads TGTGCCAGCAGCCGAGACAGGGCGAACACTGAAGCTTTCTTT.

The gene calls are TRBV11-3 and TRBJ2-7; 9 nucleotides line up with TRBD2. Germline assignment: CDR1 SGHNT and CDR2 YENEEA. The CDR3 is 14 amino acids. V gave up 5 bases and J gave up 0 bases; unmatched junction bases: 2. CDR3 region: CASSLSGSSYEQYF. DNA for the CDR3: TGTGCCAGCAGCCTTAGCGGGAGCTCCTACGAGCAGTACTTC.

This clone was observed once. This chain uses TRBV7-6 with TRBJ1-2; 10 bases match TRBD1. The J segment lost 2 bases and the V segment lost 1 base, leaving 1 base of the junction unmatched. Germline V CDR1 and CDR2: SGHVS, FNYEAQ. The length of the CDR3 is 15 residues. CDR3 sequence: CASSLETGGNYGYTF. CDR3 in DNA: TGTGCCAGCAGCTTAGAGACAGGGGGCAACTATGGCTACACCTTC.

CDR3 loop: CASSQDNPVGTTGELFF. The CDR3 DNA reads as TGTGCCAGCAGCCAAGACAATCCCGTAGGAACGACCGGGGAGCTGTTTTTT. The V call is TRBV5-4, the J call TRBJ2-2; unclear D gene. Germline values: CDR1 SGHNT, CDR2 YYREEE (reference sequence). Trimming left V 4 bases short and J 5 bases short, with 21 bases between. The CDR3 loop spans 17 amino acids.

V is TRBV7-2 and J is TRBJ2-7, with 12 bases aligning to TRBD2. V was clipped by 4 bases and J by 5 bases; unmatched bases: 9. This CDR3 contains 16 residues. Germline CDR1 and CDR2: SGHTA and FQGNSA. CDR3: CASSSQLAGGVHEQYF. The CDR3 DNA is TGTGCCAGCAGCTCACAACTAGCGGGGGGCGTCCACGAGCAGTACTTC.

V usage is TRBV6-1 and J usage is TRBJ1-5; D uncertain. Germline CDR1 and CDR2: MNHNS and SASEGT. This CDR3 has 13 residues. V was cut by 3 bases and J by 4 bases, with 7 bases left in between. CDR3 DNA sequence: TGTGCCAGCAGTGATTCCGGGAATCAGCCCCAGCATTTT. Translation: CASSDSGNQPQHF.

J is TRBJ2-3 and V is TRBV7-9; D might be TRBD1 (6 bases). CDR3 length: 15 residues. Trimming cost V 5 bases and J 2 bases, with 14 bases left between them. The V gene's germline CDR1 is SEHNR and CDR2 FQNEAQ (reference sequence). This CDR3 reads CASSIGWDITDTQYF. The DNA for the CDR3 is TGTGCCAGCAGCATCGGGTGGGACATCACAGATACGCAGTATTTT.

The CDR3 DNA sequence: TGTGCCAGCAGGGGCGACCTTCGGGGCTACGAGCAGTACTTC. Encoded protein: CASRGDLRGYEQYF. V and J are TRBV6-6 and TRBJ2-7; D is perhaps TRBD2 (5 bases). The V end was cut by 6 bases, the J end by 3 bases, with 15 bases between. CDR1 and CDR2 (germline): MNHNY, SVGAGI (reference sequence). The CDR3 consists of 14 residues.

This rearrangement joins TRBV5-1 to TRBJ1-2, with 10 bases lining up with TRBD1. The J segment lost 4 bases and the V segment lost 2 bases, leaving 17 bases of the junction unmatched. Germline V gives CDR1 SGHRS, CDR2 YFSETQ. This CDR3 spans 19 amino acids. The CDR3 region has the DNA TGCGCCAGCAGCTTCCCGGTGGACAGGGGGGCTAGCGATTTCTATGGCTACACCTTC. This sequence encodes CASSFPVDRGASDFYGYTF.